Shown below are 11 T cell receptor beta chains from a single sample sequenced in a study of blood T cell repertoires in COVID-19. Sequencing was performed with immunoSEQ multiplex PCR; in TCRdb, only in-frame clones are kept and a portion is missing. Among around 72,000 clones, 80% to 85% were seen once, and the ten largest hold under 5%. Sequencing used peripheral blood. The receptor set was obtained from a woman aged 60-75 years with acute or convalescent COVID-19.

In its sample, this clone was seen a few times. The genes are TRBV30 and TRBJ1-6; D is possibly TRBD1 (6 bases). Looked up from germline, CDR1 is GTSNPN and CDR2 is SVGIG (reference sequence). This CDR3 comprises 15 residues. V lost 0 bases to trimming and J lost 5 bases, with 11 bases between them. In DNA, the CDR3 is TGTGCCTGGAGTGTAGTCAGGGGAAATAATTCACCCCTCCACTTT. Its protein product is CAWSVVRGNNSPLHF.

This sequence joins TRBV29-1 and TRBJ1-1, with unresolved D. Germline assignment: CDR1 SQVTM and CDR2 ANQGSEA. The CDR3 contains 13 residues. Trimming cost V 8 bases and J 3 bases, with 16 bases left between them. The CDR3 is CSSKTEIYTEAFF. CDR3 coding DNA: TGCAGCTCCAAGACTGAAATTTACACTGAAGCTTTCTTT.

The chain couples TRBV13 to TRBJ2-7; 11 bases line up with TRBD1. The germline CDR1 and CDR2 sequences are PRHDT and FYEKMQ (reference sequence). The junction had 11 bases not matched to a gene; V was cut back by 5 bases and J by 2 bases. The CDR3 has 17 residues. CDR3 in DNA: TGTGCCAGCAGCGCCCGGGACAGGGGGATTGGGGCCTACGAGCAGTACTTC. Its translation is CASSARDRGIGAYEQYF.

V gene TRBV27 combines with J gene TRBJ2-7; TRBD1 matches 12 bases. The CDR3 spans 12 residues. V gave up 10 bases and J gave up 6 bases; unmatched junction bases: 4. Germline V CDR1 and CDR2: MNHEY, SMNVEV (reference sequence). The chain's CDR3 is CATRDRGREQYF. As DNA, the CDR3 is TGTGCCACCCGGGACAGGGGGCGCGAGCAGTACTTC.

This clone was recorded once. V and J are TRBV7-2 and TRBJ2-1; 9 bases are shared with TRBD1. Germline V CDR1 and CDR2: SGHTA, FQGNSA. The length of the CDR3 is 16 residues. The J segment lost 4 bases and the V segment lost 5 bases, leaving 9 bases of the junction unmatched. This chain's CDR3 is CASSPLGTGFYNEQFF. Here the CDR3 DNA reads TGTGCCAGCAGCCCCCTGGGGACAGGGTTTTACAATGAGCAGTTCTTC.

V gene TRBV11-3 combines with J gene TRBJ2-1; 7 bases are a match to TRBD1. CDR3 length: 14 residues. CDR1 and CDR2 from the germline V gene are SGHNT and YENEEA. The trim removed 3 bases at V and 5 bases at J, leaving 4 bases unmatched. The CDR3: CASSLGTVDNEQFF. The CDR3 bases are TGTGCCAGCAGCTTGGGGACAGTAGACAATGAGCAGTTCTTC.

The chain recombines TRBV6-5 with TRBJ2-7; 7 bases align to TRBD1. Germline-derived CDR1 and CDR2 are MNHEY and SVGAGI. The CDR3 sequence is 12 residues long. V lost 8 bases, J lost 3 bases, and 4 bases stayed unmatched. The CDR3, as DNA: TGTGCCAGCGGGGCAGGGGGCTACGAGCAGTACTTC. Its translation: CASGAGGYEQYF.

The J gene is TRBJ1-2, the V gene TRBV5-1, with 9 bases that match TRBD1. This CDR3 is built from 14 residues. V shed 0 bases, J shed 8 bases, and the junction held 5 bases outside the gene matches. CDR1 and CDR2 from the germline V gene are SGHRS and YFSETQ. In nucleotides, the CDR3 is TGCGCCAGCAGCTTGGCGGGACAGGGAAGCGGCTACACCTTC. Translation: CASSLAGQGSGYTF. Variable domain in full (rest from reference TRBV5-1 and TRBJ1-2): KAGVTQTPRYLIKTRGQQVTLSCSPISGHRSVSWYQQTPGQGLQFLFEYFSETQRNKGNFPGRFSGRQFSNSRSEMNVSTLELGDSALYLCASSLAGQGSGYTFGSGTRLTVV.

This chain connects TRBV5-1 to TRBJ1-3, with 7 nucleotides matching TRBD1. The CDR3 consists of 16 residues. Per germline, CDR1 SGHRS and CDR2 YFSETQ. V shed 4 bases and J 0 bases; nucleotides not matched to a gene: 7. The CDR3 is CASSPRGPHSGNTIYF. The CDR3 nucleotides are TGCGCCAGCAGCCCGAGGGGGCCCCACTCTGGAAACACCATATATTTT.

The chain joins TRBV7-2 to TRBJ1-5; 8 bases line up with TRBD1. This CDR3 contains 15 residues. Germline lookup yields CDR1 SGHTA and CDR2 FQGNSA. V dropped 6 bases and J dropped 9; count of bases not matched to a gene: 13. CDR3 residues: CASSRQTGEEAPQHF. In DNA, the CDR3 is TGTGCCAGCAGTCGCCAGACAGGGGAAGAGGCGCCCCAGCATTTT.

This chain links TRBV10-3 with TRBJ2-4, with D perhaps matching TRBD1 (6 bases). The CDR3 runs 14 residues. V was clipped by 2 bases and J by 3 bases, with 8 bases between them. Germline V lookup: CDR1 ENHRY, CDR2 SYGVKD. The chain's CDR3 is CAISEQGSKNIQYF. The CDR3 DNA reads as TGTGCCATCAGTGAGCAGGGGAGCAAAAACATTCAGTACTTC.